The T cell receptor beta chain under discussion was sequenced for a study of cytomegalovirus exposure and HLA in healthy donors. This table comes from immunoSEQ multiplex PCR, and its TCRdb copy is limited to in-frame clones, with some not included. The sample contains around 150,000 clones, 89% of which appear only once. Trimming shortened V by 3 bases and J by 5 bases, and 13 bases separated the two germline ends. The CDR3 covers 14 residues. Germline V gene lookup returns CDR1 LGHNA and CDR2 YSLEER. This chain uses TRBV4-3 with TRBJ1-2; D may be TRBD1 (5 bases). The clonotype originates from a woman in her late teens or twenties in good health and CMV-seropositive. Sequencing was carried out using PBMCs. The DNA for the CDR3 is TGCGCCAGCAGCCAGGATACAGGATTATATGGCTACACCTTC. Its protein is CASSQDTGLYGYTF.